One TCR beta chain is described in this entry. The record originates from a study of blood T cell repertoires in COVID-19. V was shortened by 5 bases and J by 0 bases, with 17 bases between the two germline ends. This CDR3 has 18 residues. The germline V gene has CDR1 PRHDT and CDR2 FYEKMQ (reference sequence). Clones were sequenced by immunoSEQ multiplex PCR, and TCRdb holds only the in-frame ones, with some missing. The sample shows approximately 270,000 clones, approximately 86% of them seen only once. The rearrangement links TRBV13 to TRBJ2-6; maybe TRBD1 (6 bases). Specimen: peripheral blood. This sequence was found in a man between 35 and 55 years old with active or convalescent COVID-19. CDR3 nucleotides: TGTGCCAGCAGCCTTTCCGAGGGGGACAACTCTGGGGCCAACGTCCTGACTTTC. This gives the protein CASSLSEGDNSGANVLTF.